The 31 T cell receptor beta chains below come from one sample, sequenced in a study of cytomegalovirus exposure and HLA in healthy donors. PCR amplification relied on 60 Vbeta primers (plus 13 Jbeta primers). The repertoire was sequenced with immunoSEQ multiplex PCR; TCRdb's copy has only in-frame clones and lacks some. The sample carries 150,000 or so clones, roughly three quarters recorded once. Sequencing used PBMCs. These receptors were taken from a man aged 40-49 years in good health and CMV-seropositive.

This chain joins TRBV29-1 and TRBJ1-2; 7 positions match TRBD1. The CDR3 loop spans 13 amino acids. The V gene's germline CDR1 is SQVTM and CDR2 ANQGSEA. V lost 7 bases and J lost 7; bases outside the gene matches: 12. CDR3 nucleotides: TGCAGCGCCGTACAGGGGCACGGGGGTGGCTACACCTTC. As protein: CSAVQGHGGGYTF. Together with reference TRBV29-1 and TRBJ1-2, the CDR3 gives the full variable domain: SAVISQKPSRDICQRGTSLTIQCQVDSQVTMMFWYRQQPGQSLTLIATANQGSEATYESGFVIDKFPISRPNLTFSTLTVSNMSPEDSSIYLCSAVQGHGGGYTFGSGTRLTVV.

The chain carries TRBV9 and TRBJ2-1; the match to TRBD1 covers 8 bases. Trimming cost V 4 bases and J 5 bases; bases outside gene matches: 8. The CDR3 is 15 residues long. Per germline, CDR1 SGDLS and CDR2 YYNGEE. CDR3: CASSWGDRSNNEQFF. The CDR3 DNA follows: TGTGCCAGCAGCTGGGGGGACAGGAGCAACAATGAGCAGTTCTTC.

This rearrangement joins TRBV5-1 to TRBJ2-7; 7 nucleotides match TRBD1. The germline CDR1 and CDR2 sequences are SGHRS and YFSETQ. The CDR3 has 14 residues. Trimming at V came to 4 bases and at J to 2 bases, leaving 6 bases not matched to a gene. The CDR3 region has the DNA TGCGCCAGCAGCAGGGGGCGCGCTCCCTACGAGCAGTACTTC. Translation: CASSRGRAPYEQYF.

The chain has TRBV5-1 and TRBJ2-2; 14 positions match TRBD2. CDR3 size: 16 residues. The germline V gene has CDR1 SGHRS and CDR2 YFSETQ. J gave up 3 bases and V 4 bases, and 2 bases lay outside the gene matches. The CDR3 DNA sequence: TGCGCCAGCAGCCGACTAGCGGGGGGGGACACCGGGGAGCTGTTTTTT. Protein sequence: CASSRLAGGDTGELFF.

The rearrangement uses TRBV27 and TRBJ1-5; 7 bases align to TRBD1. Germline values: CDR1 MNHEY, CDR2 SMNVEV (reference sequence). This CDR3 has 15 residues. V lost 6 bases and J lost 5; bases outside the gene matches: 10. CDR3 loop: CASSTYGTVDQPQHF. In DNA, the CDR3 is TGTGCCAGCAGCACGTACGGGACAGTTGATCAGCCCCAGCATTTT.

The chain is built from TRBV4-1 and TRBJ1-5; 11 bases align to TRBD1. The V and J ends lost 0 bases and 4 bases, in that order; junction bases with no gene match: 2. CDR3 length equals 16 residues. Per germline, CDR1 MGHRA and CDR2 YSYEKL. CDR3 coding DNA: TGCGCCAGCAGCCAAGATAGGGACAGGGGGAATCAGCCCCAGCATTTT. This codes for CASSQDRDRGNQPQHF.

The V gene is TRBV7-3, the J gene TRBJ1-2, with D unclear. The germline gives CDR1 SGHTA, CDR2 FQGTGA. The V end was cut by 1 base, the J end by 6 bases, with 9 bases between. The CDR3 loop spans 13 amino acids. CDR3 sequence: CASSLRGRDGYTF. The DNA for the CDR3 is TGTGCCAGCAGCTTAAGAGGGCGGGATGGCTACACCTTC.

The rearrangement joins TRBV7-9 to TRBJ1-5; weak D call: TRBD1 (5 bases). The CDR3 runs 15 residues. Germline assignment: CDR1 SEHNR and CDR2 FQNEAQ (reference sequence). The V end lost 5 bases, the J end lost 2 bases, and 13 bases lay between the germline ends. The CDR3 loop reads CASSTGGGGNQPQHF. The CDR3 DNA sequence: TGTGCCAGCAGCACCGGGGGAGGTGGCAATCAGCCCCAGCATTTT.

The V gene is TRBV7-9, the J gene TRBJ1-2, with D maybe TRBD1 (5 bases). Trimming removed 5 bases at V and 2 bases at J, with 15 bases between. CDR3 length: 15 residues. From germline, CDR1 is SEHNR and CDR2 FQNEAQ (reference sequence). The CDR3 protein is CASSPAGGINYGYTF. The DNA for the CDR3 is TGTGCCAGCAGCCCCGCCGGGGGGATCAACTATGGCTACACCTTC.

The J gene is TRBJ2-3, the V gene TRBV7-8; 7 bases are shared with TRBD1. The CDR3 is 13 residues long. Trimming took 1 base from V and 13 from J; bases not matched to a gene: 8. Germline V gene lookup returns CDR1 SGHVS and CDR2 FQNEAQ. The CDR3 DNA is TGTGCCAGCAGCTTAGGGGGACAGCCTCTTAAGTATTTT. Translated, it gives CASSLGGQPLKYF.

The chain has TRBV6-1 and TRBJ2-5; TRBD1 aligns across 7 bases. With the DNA end fitting TRBJ2-7 better, the J assignment may be wrong. The CDR3 has 13 amino acids. Germline-derived CDR1 and CDR2 are MNHNS and SASEGT. CDR3 residues: CASRDSGGYEQYF. Written as DNA, the CDR3 is TGTGCCAGCAGGGACTCAGGGGGCTACGAGCAGTACTTC.

The chain employs TRBV7-9 and TRBJ2-5; maybe TRBD2 (6 bases). The J call may be in error: the DNA end matches TRBJ2-7 better. There are 14 residues in the CDR3. The germline CDR1 and CDR2 sequences are SEHNR and FQNEAQ (reference sequence). CDR3 bases: TGTGCCAGCAGCCCGGGGGAAAGCTCCTACGAGCAGTACTTC. It yields the protein CASSPGESSYEQYF.

The chain links TRBV4-2 to TRBJ2-5; the match to TRBD2 covers 7 bases. The CDR3 loop spans 15 amino acids. The germline gives CDR1 LGHNA, CDR2 YNFKEQ. V was clipped by 4 bases and J by 1 base; unmatched bases: 6. CDR3 nucleotide sequence: TGTGCCAGCAGCCCCAGCGGGACCATCCAAGAGACCCAGTACTTC. Encoded protein: CASSPSGTIQETQYF.

This clone came up a few times. The rearrangement uses TRBV2 and TRBJ1-5, with D hard to call. From germline, CDR1 is SNHLY and CDR2 FYNNEI. CDR3 length equals 13 residues. V dropped 6 bases and J dropped 4 bases, with 10 bases sitting between them. The CDR3 region is CASSREPNQPQHF. For the CDR3, the DNA is TGTGCCAGCAGCCGCGAACCGAATCAGCCCCAGCATTTT.

V gene TRBV19 combines with J gene TRBJ2-3, with TRBD2 matching 12 bases. This CDR3 region has 16 residues. Losses at the gene ends were 6 bases for V and 7 bases for J; bases not matched to a gene: 11. Germline lookup yields CDR1 LNHDA and CDR2 SQIVND (reference sequence). CDR3 residues: CASSPLAGGRTNTQYF. The CDR3 coding sequence is TGTGCCAGTAGCCCACTAGCGGGGGGACGAACAAATACGCAGTATTTT. The full variable domain, its missing parts supplied by reference TRBV19 and TRBJ2-3, is DGGITQSPKYLFRKEGQNVTLSCEQNLNHDAMYWYRQDPGQGLRLIYYSQIVNDFQKGDIAEGYSVSREKKESFPLTVTSAQKNPTAFYLCASSPLAGGRTNTQYFGPGTRLTVL.

The V and J genes are TRBV9 and TRBJ2-1; perhaps TRBD1 as D (6 bases). This CDR3 spans 13 amino acids. With 3 bases removed from V and 9 bases from J, the gap between germline ends came to 13 bases. Germline lookup yields CDR1 SGDLS and CDR2 YYNGEE. CDR3 DNA: TGTGCCAGCAGCGATTCAGGGGAAACTGAGCAGTTCTTC. Translating gives CASSDSGETEQFF.

The V gene is TRBV5-4, the J gene TRBJ1-5; D might be TRBD1 (5 bases). Trimming left V 0 bases short and J 2 bases short, with 9 bases between. The length of the CDR3 is 15 residues. CDR1 is SGHNT and CDR2 is YYREEE in the germline V gene (reference sequence). The CDR3 protein is CASSLAGNGNQPQHF. CDR3 bases: TGTGCCAGCAGCTTGGCAGGGAACGGCAATCAGCCCCAGCATTTT.

This clone was counted between two and nine times. A much more abundant neighbour one base away suggests this may be a read error. DNA for the CDR3: TGTGCCAGCAGCCCAAGGGGGACGAACACTGAAGCTTTCTTT. Amino acids: CASSPRGTNTEAFF. The chain is built from TRBV11-1 and TRBJ1-1; perhaps TRBD1 as D (6 bases). There are 14 residues in the CDR3. From germline, CDR1 is SGHAT and CDR2 FQDESV (reference sequence). V was clipped by 5 bases and J by 1 base, with 11 bases between them.

This chain joins TRBV19 and TRBJ1-2; perhaps TRBD1 as D (6 bases). The CDR3 spans 12 residues. Deletions cut 9 bases from V and 0 bases from J, with 8 bases between. Looked up from germline, CDR1 is LNHDA and CDR2 is SQIVND (reference sequence). In DNA, the CDR3 is TGTGCCAGCCGACAGGCTAACTATGGCTACACCTTC. This codes for CASRQANYGYTF.

This clone was counted between two and nine times. The rearrangement joins TRBV10-3 to TRBJ1-5; a possible D gene is TRBD1 (5 bases). V lost 3 bases and J lost 4, with 16 bases in between. This CDR3 contains 16 residues. In germline, CDR1 is ENHRY, CDR2 SYGVKD. The CDR3 is CAISDSPSGGNQPQHF. The CDR3 region has the DNA TGTGCCATCAGTGATTCTCCCTCGGGGGGGAATCAGCCCCAGCATTTT.

The genes are TRBV25-1 and TRBJ1-2, with D maybe TRBD1 (5 bases). From germline, CDR1 is MGHDK and CDR2 SYGVNS. This CDR3 contains 14 residues. Trimming removed 6 bases at V and 6 bases at J, with 17 bases between. This chain's CDR3 is CASRTVGLMDGYTF. DNA of the CDR3: TGTGCCAGCAGGACAGTTGGTCTGATGGATGGCTACACCTTC.

This clone was seen only once. The V call is TRBV7-6, the J call TRBJ1-1; D gene unclear. This CDR3 has 16 residues. V dropped 2 bases and J dropped 0 bases, with 13 bases sitting between them. CDR1 SGHVS and CDR2 FNYEAQ come from the germline V gene. The CDR3 protein is CASSLSPEILNTEAFF. DNA for the CDR3: TGTGCCAGCAGCTTAAGTCCGGAGATCCTGAACACTGAAGCTTTCTTT.

The chain uses TRBV18 and TRBJ2-5, with 10 bases lining up with TRBD1. Trimming removed 1 base from V and 4 bases from J; junction bases left unmatched: 9. The CDR3 is 17 amino acids. Germline V gene sequence: CDR1 KGHSH, CDR2 LQKENI. CDR3 residues: CASSPRDRGSRGETQYF. The CDR3 DNA is TGTGCCAGCTCACCACGGGACAGGGGATCCAGAGGAGAGACCCAGTACTTC.

The chain combines TRBV5-1 with TRBJ1-4, with D perhaps matching TRBD1 (6 bases). The V and J ends lost 0 bases and 8 bases respectively, with 11 bases between them. CDR1 and CDR2 from the germline V gene are SGHRS and YFSETQ. This CDR3 has 14 amino acids. The DNA for the CDR3 is TGCGCCAGCAGCTTGGGGCCAGGGGAGGAAAAACTGTTTTTT. Protein: CASSLGPGEEKLFF.

This clone was counted only a few times. This chain joins TRBV4-2 and TRBJ1-5, with D uncertain. Between the trimmed V and J ends, which lost 1 base and 0 bases, there was a span of 7 bases. The length of the CDR3 is 15 residues. Per germline, CDR1 LGHNA and CDR2 YNFKEQ. Here the CDR3 DNA reads TGTGCCAGCAGCCAAGTGTTCGGTAGCAATCAGCCCCAGCATTTT. This translates into CASSQVFGSNQPQHF.

The rearrangement links TRBV29-1 to TRBJ1-2; no clear D. The V gene lost 4 bases and the J gene lost 4 bases, with 10 bases spanning the gap. CDR3 length: 12 residues. The germline V gene encodes CDR1 SQVTM and CDR2 ANQGSEA. CDR3 bases: TGCAGCGTTGGAGAAACAGCCTATGGCTACACCTTC. Translated: CSVGETAYGYTF.

The V and J genes are TRBV7-6 and TRBJ2-2; the D gene is possibly TRBD2 (6 bases). The CDR3 runs 16 residues. The V gene's germline CDR1 is SGHVS and CDR2 FNYEAQ. Trimming shortened V by 1 base and J by 2 bases, and 11 bases separated the two germline ends. The CDR3 loop reads CASSLELAINTGELFF. CDR3 DNA sequence: TGTGCCAGCAGCTTAGAACTAGCAATAAACACCGGGGAGCTGTTTTTT.

This chain joins TRBV6-6 and TRBJ1-4; 12 bases agree with TRBD1. With 6 bases clipped from V and 7 bases from J, the junction kept 9 bases outside the gene matches. This CDR3 has 16 residues. The germline V gene encodes CDR1 MNHNY and CDR2 SVGAGI (reference sequence). CDR3 DNA: TGTGCCAGCAGCCCGGGACAGGGGGCATGGAGTGAAAAACTGTTTTTT. This codes for CASSPGQGAWSEKLFF.

This clone was recorded only once. The chain recombines TRBV30 with TRBJ1-2; D may be TRBD1 (6 bases). V was trimmed by 3 bases and J by 2 bases, leaving 10 bases between them. CDR1 and CDR2 (germline): GTSNPN, SVGIG (reference sequence). The CDR3 covers 13 residues. CDR3 DNA: TGTGCCTGGAGGTTTGGACAGAACTATGGCTACACCTTC. As protein: CAWRFGQNYGYTF.

The rearrangement links TRBV25-1 to TRBJ2-7; 8 bases agree with TRBD1. The V gene end was trimmed by 4 bases and the J gene end by 5 bases; junction bases not matched to a gene: 10. Germline V gene data show CDR1 as MGHDK and CDR2 as SYGVNS. This CDR3 comprises 15 residues. DNA for the CDR3: TGTGCCAGCAGTGGGTATAACAGGGGGGTCCACGAGCAGTACTTC. Amino acid sequence: CASSGYNRGVHEQYF.

V and J are TRBV5-1 and TRBJ2-1, with TRBD1 matching 7 bases. The trim removed 6 bases at V and 14 bases at J, leaving 11 bases unmatched. Germline V gene data show CDR1 as SGHRS and CDR2 as YFSETQ. The CDR3 spans 12 residues. The CDR3 reads CASTLDRDPEFF. The CDR3 DNA reads as TGCGCCAGCACCTTAGACAGGGACCCTGAGTTCTTC. The whole variable domain, filled in from reference TRBV5-1 and TRBJ2-1, reads KAGVTQTPRYLIKTRGQQVTLSCSPISGHRSVSWYQQTPGQGLQFLFEYFSETQRNKGNFPGRFSGRQFSNSRSEMNVSTLELGDSALYLCASTLDRDPEFFGPGTRLTVL.